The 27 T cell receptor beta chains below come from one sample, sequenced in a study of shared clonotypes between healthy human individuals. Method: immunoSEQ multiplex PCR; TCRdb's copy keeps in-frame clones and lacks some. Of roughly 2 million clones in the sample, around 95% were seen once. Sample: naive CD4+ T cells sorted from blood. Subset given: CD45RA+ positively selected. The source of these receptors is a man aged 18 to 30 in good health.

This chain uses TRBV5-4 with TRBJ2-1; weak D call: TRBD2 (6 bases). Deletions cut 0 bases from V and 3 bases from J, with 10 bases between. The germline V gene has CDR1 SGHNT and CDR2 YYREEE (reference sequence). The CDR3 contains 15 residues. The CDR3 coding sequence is TGTGCCAGCAGCTTGGATGGGGGAGGCTACAATGAGCAGTTCTTC. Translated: CASSLDGGGYNEQFF.

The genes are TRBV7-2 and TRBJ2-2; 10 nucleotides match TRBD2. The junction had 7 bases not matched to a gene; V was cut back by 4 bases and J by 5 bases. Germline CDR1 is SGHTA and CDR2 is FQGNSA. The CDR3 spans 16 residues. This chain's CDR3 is CASSSTLAGVTGELFF. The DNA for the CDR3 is TGTGCCAGCAGCTCCACCCTAGCGGGAGTTACCGGGGAGCTGTTTTTT.

The CDR3 is CASSLDRENTEAFF. CDR3 nucleotides: TGCGCCAGCAGCTTGGACAGGGAGAACACTGAAGCTTTCTTT. V and J are TRBV5-1 and TRBJ1-1; maybe TRBD1 (6 bases). The V end lost 0 bases, the J end lost 1 base, and 7 bases lay between the germline ends. Germline lookup yields CDR1 SGHRS and CDR2 YFSETQ. The CDR3 is 14 residues long.

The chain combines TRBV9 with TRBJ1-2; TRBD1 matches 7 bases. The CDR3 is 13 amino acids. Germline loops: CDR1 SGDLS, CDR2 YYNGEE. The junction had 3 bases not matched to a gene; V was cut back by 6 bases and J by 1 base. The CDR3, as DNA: TGTGCCAGCACCAGGGACAGTAACTATGGCTACACCTTC. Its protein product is CASTRDSNYGYTF. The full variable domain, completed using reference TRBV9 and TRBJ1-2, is DSGVTQTPKHLITATGQRVTLRCSPRSGDLSVYWYQQSLDQGLQFLIQYYNGEERAKGNILERFSAQQFPDLHSELNLSSLELGDSALYFCASTRDSNYGYTFGSGTRLTVV.

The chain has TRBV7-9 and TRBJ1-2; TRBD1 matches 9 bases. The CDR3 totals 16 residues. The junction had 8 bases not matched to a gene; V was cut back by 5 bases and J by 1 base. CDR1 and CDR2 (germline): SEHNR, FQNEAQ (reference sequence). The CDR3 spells CASSQARDRVNYGYTF. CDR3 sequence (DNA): TGTGCCAGCAGCCAAGCCCGGGACAGGGTTAACTATGGCTACACCTTC.

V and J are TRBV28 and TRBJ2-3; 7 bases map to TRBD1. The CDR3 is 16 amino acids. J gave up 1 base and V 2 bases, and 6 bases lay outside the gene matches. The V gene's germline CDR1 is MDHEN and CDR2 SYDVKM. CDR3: CASSLIRGPGTDTQYF. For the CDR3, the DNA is TGTGCCAGCAGTTTAATAAGGGGGCCAGGCACAGATACGCAGTATTTT.

CDR3 coding DNA: TGTGCCAGCAGCAGCCGGGACTTAACCTACGAGCAGTACTTC. Translated: CASSSRDLTYEQYF. V is TRBV21-1 and J is TRBJ2-7; TRBD2, the D gene given by the table, was not confirmed from the DNA. TRBV21-1 counts as a pseudogene. This CDR3 is built from 14 residues.

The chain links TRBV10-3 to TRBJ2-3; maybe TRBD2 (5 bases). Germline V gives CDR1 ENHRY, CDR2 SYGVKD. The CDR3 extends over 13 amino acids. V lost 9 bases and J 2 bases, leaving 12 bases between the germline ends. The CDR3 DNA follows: TGTGCCATTGCGGAGGACCCCACAGATACGCAGTATTTT. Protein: CAIAEDPTDTQYF.

The CDR3 nucleotides are TGCGCCAGCAGCCTCCCCTTTGGGGGAGTAAGTAATTCACCCCTCCACTTT. Translating it yields CASSLPFGGVSNSPLHF. The V gene is TRBV4-1, the J gene TRBJ1-6; tentative D call: TRBD1 (5 bases). V lost 4 bases to trimming and J lost 6 bases, with 19 bases between them. Looked up from germline, CDR1 is MGHRA and CDR2 is YSYEKL. This CDR3 has 17 amino acids.

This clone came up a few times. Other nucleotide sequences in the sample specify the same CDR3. The CDR3 loop is CAISEGGLAKNIQYF. The CDR3 DNA reads as TGTGCCATCAGTGAAGGGGGCCTAGCCAAAAACATTCAGTACTTC. The rearrangement links TRBV10-3 to TRBJ2-4; 7 nucleotides align to TRBD1. CDR3 size: 15 residues. Germline trimming cut 3 bases from V and 0 bases from J; bases unmatched to any gene: 2. Germline-derived CDR1 and CDR2 are ENHRY and SYGVKD.

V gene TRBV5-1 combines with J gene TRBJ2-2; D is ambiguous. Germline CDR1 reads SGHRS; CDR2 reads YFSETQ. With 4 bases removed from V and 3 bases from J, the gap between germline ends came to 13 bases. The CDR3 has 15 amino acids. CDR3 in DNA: TGCGCCAGCAGCATCGCCACAGTGGACACCGGGGAGCTGTTTTTT. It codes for CASSIATVDTGELFF.

The CDR3 loop is CASSQGRASGGARDTQYF. CDR3 bases: TGCGCCAGCAGCCAAGGACGGGCTAGCGGGGGGGCTAGGGATACGCAGTATTTT. The chain recombines TRBV4-1 with TRBJ2-3; 12 bases line up with TRBD2. V gave up 1 base and J gave up 6 bases; unmatched junction bases: 11. Per the germline V gene, CDR1 is MGHRA and CDR2 is YSYEKL. The CDR3 loop spans 18 amino acids.

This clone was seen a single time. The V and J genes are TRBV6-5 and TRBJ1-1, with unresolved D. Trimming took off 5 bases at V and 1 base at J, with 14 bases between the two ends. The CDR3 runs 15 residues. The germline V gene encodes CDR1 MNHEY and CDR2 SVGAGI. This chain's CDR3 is CASSLSGRWNTEAFF. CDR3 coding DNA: TGTGCCAGCAGTCTGTCCGGCCGCTGGAACACTGAAGCTTTCTTT.

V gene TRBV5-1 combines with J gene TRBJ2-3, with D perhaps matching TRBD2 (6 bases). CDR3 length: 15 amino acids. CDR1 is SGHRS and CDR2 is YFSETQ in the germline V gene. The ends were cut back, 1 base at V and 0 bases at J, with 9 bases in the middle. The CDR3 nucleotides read TGCGCCAGCAGCTTGAGCGGGTTAAGCACAGATACGCAGTATTTT. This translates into CASSLSGLSTDTQYF.

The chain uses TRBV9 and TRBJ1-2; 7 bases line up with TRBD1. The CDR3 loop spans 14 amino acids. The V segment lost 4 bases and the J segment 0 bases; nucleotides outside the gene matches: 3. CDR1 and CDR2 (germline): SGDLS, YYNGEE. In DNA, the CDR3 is TGTGCCAGCAGCTCGACAGGGTCTAACTATGGCTACACCTTC. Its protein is CASSSTGSNYGYTF.

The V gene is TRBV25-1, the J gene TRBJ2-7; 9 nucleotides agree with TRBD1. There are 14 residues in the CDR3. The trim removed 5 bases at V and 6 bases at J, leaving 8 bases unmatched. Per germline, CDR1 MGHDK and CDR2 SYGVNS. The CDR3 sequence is CASSRGDRVSEQYF. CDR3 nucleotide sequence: TGTGCCAGCAGTCGAGGGGACAGGGTTAGCGAGCAGTACTTC.

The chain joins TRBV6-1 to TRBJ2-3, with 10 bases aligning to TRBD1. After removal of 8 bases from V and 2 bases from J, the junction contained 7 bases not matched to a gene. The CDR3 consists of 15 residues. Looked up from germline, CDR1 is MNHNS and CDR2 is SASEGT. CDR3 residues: CASCQGTGVTDTQYF. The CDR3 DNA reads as TGTGCCAGCTGTCAAGGGACAGGGGTCACAGATACGCAGTATTTT.

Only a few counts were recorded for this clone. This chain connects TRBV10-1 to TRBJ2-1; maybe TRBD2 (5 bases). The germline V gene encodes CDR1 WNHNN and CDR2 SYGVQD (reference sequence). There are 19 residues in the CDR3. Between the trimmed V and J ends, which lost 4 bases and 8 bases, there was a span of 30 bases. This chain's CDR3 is CASSGALPGGTQISDEQFF. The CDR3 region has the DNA TGCGCCAGCAGTGGGGCCCTACCAGGAGGTACTCAAATAAGCGATGAGCAGTTCTTC.

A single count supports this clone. CDR3 loop: CASSLGTGHNEQFF. Written as DNA, the CDR3 is TGCGCCAGCAGCTTGGGGACAGGACACAATGAGCAGTTCTTC. The chain couples TRBV5-1 to TRBJ2-1; TRBD1 matches at 7 bases. Germline loops: CDR1 SGHRS, CDR2 YFSETQ. The CDR3 covers 14 residues. V shed 0 bases and J 5 bases; nucleotides not matched to a gene: 2.

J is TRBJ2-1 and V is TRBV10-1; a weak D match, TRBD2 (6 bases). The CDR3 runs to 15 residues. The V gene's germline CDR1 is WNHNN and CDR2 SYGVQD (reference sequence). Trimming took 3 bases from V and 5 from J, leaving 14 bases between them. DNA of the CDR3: TGCGCCAGCAGTGACGGTAGCGGCAATAACAATGAGCAGTTCTTC. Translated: CASSDGSGNNNEQFF.

In nucleotides, the CDR3 is TGTGCCAGCAGCCGTCAGGCAGCGGGAGACTACCTACCCCTGGGCTACGAGCAGTACTTC. Its protein product is CASSRQAAGDYLPLGYEQYF. The genes are TRBV7-8 and TRBJ2-7; 8 bases match TRBD2. V lost 5 bases to trimming and J lost 3 bases; unmatched junction nucleotides: 24. CDR1 and CDR2 from the germline V gene are SGHVS and FQNEAQ. This CDR3 is built from 20 residues.

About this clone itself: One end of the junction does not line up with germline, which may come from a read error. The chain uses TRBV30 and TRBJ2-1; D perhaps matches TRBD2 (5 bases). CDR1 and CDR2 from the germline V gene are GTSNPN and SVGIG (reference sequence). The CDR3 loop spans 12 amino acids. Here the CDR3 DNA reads TGTGCCGGGAGAGAGGGCTACAATGAGCAGTTCTTC. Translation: CAGREGYNEQFF.

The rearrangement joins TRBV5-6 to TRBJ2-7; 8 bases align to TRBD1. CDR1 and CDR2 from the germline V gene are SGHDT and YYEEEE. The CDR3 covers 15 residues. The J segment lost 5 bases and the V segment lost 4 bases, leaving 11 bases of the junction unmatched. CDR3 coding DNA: TGTGCCAGCAGCAGCATACAGGGGGTAAAAGACGAGCAGTACTTC. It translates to CASSSIQGVKDEQYF.

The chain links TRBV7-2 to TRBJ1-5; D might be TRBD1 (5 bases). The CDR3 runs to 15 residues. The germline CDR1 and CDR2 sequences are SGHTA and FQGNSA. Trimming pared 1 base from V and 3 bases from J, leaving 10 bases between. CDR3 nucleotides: TGTGCCAGCAGCTTAGGTATGGGGCTCAATCAGCCCCAGCATTTT. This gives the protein CASSLGMGLNQPQHF.

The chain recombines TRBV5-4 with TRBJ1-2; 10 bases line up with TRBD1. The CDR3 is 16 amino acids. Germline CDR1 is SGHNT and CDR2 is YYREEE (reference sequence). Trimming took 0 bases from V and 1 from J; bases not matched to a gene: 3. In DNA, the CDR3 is TGTGCCAGCAGCTTGGGGGACAGGGGTTTTAACTATGGCTACACCTTC. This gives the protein CASSLGDRGFNYGYTF. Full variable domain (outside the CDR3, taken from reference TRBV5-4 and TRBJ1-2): ETGVTQSPTHLIKTRGQQVTLRCSSQSGHNTVSWYQQALGQGPQFIFQYYREEENGRGNFPPRFSGLQFPNYSSELNVNALELDDSALYLCASSLGDRGFNYGYTFGSGTRLTVV.

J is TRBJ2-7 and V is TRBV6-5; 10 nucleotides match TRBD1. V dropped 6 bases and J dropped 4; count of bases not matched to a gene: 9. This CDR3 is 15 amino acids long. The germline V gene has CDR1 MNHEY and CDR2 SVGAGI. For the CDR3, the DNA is TGTGCCAGCAGCGCCAGCCCGGGACAGGGGTACGAGCAGTACTTC. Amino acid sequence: CASSASPGQGYEQYF.

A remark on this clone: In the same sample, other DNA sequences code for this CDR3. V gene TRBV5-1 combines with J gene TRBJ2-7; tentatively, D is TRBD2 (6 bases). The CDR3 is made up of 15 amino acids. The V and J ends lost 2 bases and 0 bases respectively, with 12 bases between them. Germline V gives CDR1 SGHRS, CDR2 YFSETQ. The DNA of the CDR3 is TGCGCCAGCAGCTTCGGGGCCGGGAGCTCCTACGAGCAGTACTTC. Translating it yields CASSFGAGSSYEQYF.